These 3 T cell receptor beta chains originate from one sample sequenced in a study of kidney transplant recipient with SARS-CoV-2 infection. TCRdb reprocessed the reads with MiXCR, giving one entry per CDR3 protein. The sample carries roughly 230,000 distinct CDR3 sequences, around 26% recorded once. Sequences were derived from a blood sample, sampled at baseline and on day 111 from a kidney transplant recipient. Source of these receptors: a young adult male patient who had COVID-19 and was a kidney transplant recipient. The graft donor may have given rise to some T cells.

DNA for the CDR3: TGTGCCAGCAGTTATGTCGATACGCAGTATTTT. Residues: CASSYVDTQYF. The chain recombines TRBV6-8 with TRBJ2-3, with D uncertain. Trimming stripped 3 bases from V and 6 bases from J, with 4 bases between. This CDR3 is 11 amino acids long. Germline lookup yields CDR1 MNHGY and CDR2 SAAAGT.

This clonotype has more than one count but fewer than ten. This sequence joins TRBV7-9 and TRBJ2-1; D not resolved. CDR3 length equals 16 residues. V lost 4 bases and J 2 bases, leaving 15 bases between the germline ends. In germline, CDR1 is SEHNR, CDR2 FQNEAQ (reference sequence). CDR3 bases: TGTGCCAGCAGCTCGCCCGGGTGGGGAACCTACAATGAGCAGTTCTTC. This gives the protein CASSSPGWGTYNEQFF.

With regard to this clonotype: A read error may be the cause here, since a much bigger clone is one base away. The rearrangement joins TRBV10-1 to TRBJ2-7; D gene ambiguous. The CDR3 spans 12 residues. The germline V gene encodes CDR1 WNHNN and CDR2 SYGVQD (reference sequence). Trimming took off 10 bases at V and 2 bases at J, with 12 bases between the two ends. In DNA form, the CDR3 reads TGCGCCACACGATGGCGACCCTACGAGCAGTACGTC. Its protein product is CATRWRPYEQYV.